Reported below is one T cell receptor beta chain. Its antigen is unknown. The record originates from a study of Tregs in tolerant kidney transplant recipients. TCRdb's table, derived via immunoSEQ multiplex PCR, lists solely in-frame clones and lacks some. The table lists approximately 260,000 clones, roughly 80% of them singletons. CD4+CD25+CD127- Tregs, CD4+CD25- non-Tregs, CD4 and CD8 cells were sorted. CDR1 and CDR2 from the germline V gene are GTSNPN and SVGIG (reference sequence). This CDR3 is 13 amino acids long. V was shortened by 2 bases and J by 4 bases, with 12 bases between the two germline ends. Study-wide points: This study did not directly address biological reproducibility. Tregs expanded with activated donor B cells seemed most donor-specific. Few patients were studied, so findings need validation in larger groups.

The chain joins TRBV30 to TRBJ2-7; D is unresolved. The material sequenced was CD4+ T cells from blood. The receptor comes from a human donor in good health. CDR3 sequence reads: CAWSIPERYEQYF. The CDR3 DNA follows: TGTGCCTGGAGTATCCCGGAACGGTACGAGCAGTACTTC.